The entry below gives a single T cell receptor (beta chain) sequence along with its context. Its specificity is not known. The repertoire was sequenced with immunoSEQ multiplex PCR; TCRdb's copy has only in-frame clones and lacks some. The data hold some 84,000 clones, with over 80% observed a single time. The data originate from a study of T cell responses to AZD1222 COVID-19 vaccine. Study-wide results and limits: Spike-specific TCR breadth rose after two AZD1222 doses, and depth rose as well. Only a handful of AZD1222 recipients, five to seven in all, had baseline seropositivity. Across spike, vaccine-associated CD4 TCRs were found, dominant at 160-218 and 743-854.

V shed 0 bases and J shed 5 bases, with 11 bases lying between them. Per germline, CDR1 SGHAT and CDR2 FQNNGV. This CDR3 comprises 15 residues. The V gene is TRBV11-2, the J gene TRBJ2-1, with D possibly TRBD2 on 5 matching bases. The sequence came from an adult in good health. The sequenced sample was peripheral blood, obtained on day 0 of AZD1222 vaccination. The DNA for the CDR3 is TGTGCCAGCAGCTTAGATCGACTACTACACAATGAGCAGTTCTTC. The encoded protein is CASSLDRLLHNEQFF. Filled out from reference TRBV11-2 and TRBJ2-1, the complete variable domain reads EAGVAQSPRYKIIEKRQSVAFWCNPISGHATLYWYQQILGQGPKLLIQFQNNGVVDDSQLPKDRFSAERLKGVDSTLKIQPAKLEDSAVYLCASSLDRLLHNEQFFGPGTRLTVL.